This T cell receptor (beta chain) was identified during a study of control samples from healthy donors and cancer patients. TCRdb keeps only in-frame clones here, not all; method: immunoSEQ multiplex PCR. The sample shows 80,000 to 100,000 clones, just over 85% of them seen only once. The CDR3 extends over 18 amino acids. The V gene's germline CDR1 is MGHRA and CDR2 YSYEKL. V lost 4 bases and J lost 4, with 26 bases in between. The receptor was derived from a man aged 25 to 40 in good health. V usage is TRBV4-1 and J usage is TRBJ2-7; tentative D call: TRBD2 (7 bases). Sequenced: blood. CDR3 region: CASSPRGGRGSLDYEQYF. The CDR3 nucleotides read TGCGCCAGCAGCCCTCGTGGGGGGCGGGGGTCGTTGGATTACGAGCAGTACTTC.